The TCR beta chain under discussion was sequenced for a study of cytomegalovirus exposure and HLA in healthy donors. Study summary: As an earlier analysis found, 180 million or so T cells yielded around 110 million unique TCR beta sequences.

Each donor was healthy, and each was a bone marrow donor. The PCR had 60 Vbeta and 13 Jbeta primers. The data were produced by immunoSEQ multiplex PCR, yet TCRdb's version contains in-frame clones alone and is incomplete. Of some 150,000 clones in the sample, roughly four fifths were seen once. Study-wide findings and caveats: It was reportedly the case that the classifier diagnosed cytomegalovirus status with high specificity and sensitivity. Later work found most CMV-associated TCR beta chains apparently HLA-restricted.

The CDR3 totals 14 residues. V trimming: 4 bases; J trimming: 4 bases; junction bases outside the gene matches: 6. CDR1 and CDR2 from the germline V gene are MNHEY and SVGAGI. With regard to this clone: The target antigen is unknown.

The chain joins TRBV6-5 to TRBJ2-5; 7 positions agree with TRBD1. The TCR was taken from a woman aged 25-40 years in good health and CMV-seropositive. Sequencing was performed on PBMCs. CDR3 residues: CASSFNRQGETQYF. In DNA, the CDR3 is TGTGCCAGCAGTTTCAATCGACAGGGAGAGACCCAGTACTTC.